What follows are 2 T cell receptor beta chains derived from one specimen sequenced in a study of blood T cells in healthy people across ages. Through a sample-barcoded 5' primer and a J-beta primer mix, a second PCR was run for roughly 6 to 11 cycles. TCRdb analysed the 5' RACE reads with MiXCR anew, one entry per CDR3 protein. Here the sample spans roughly 1.7 million distinct CDR3 sequences, around 35% being singletons. The sequencing sample was made of blood. These receptors were obtained from a woman in her twenties or thirties in good health.

The V call is TRBV5-1, the J call TRBJ1-2; D is perhaps TRBD1 (6 bases). The CDR3 loop spans 11 amino acids. Germline V gene sequence: CDR1 SGHRS, CDR2 YFSETQ. Trimming took 2 bases from V and 10 from J, leaving 9 bases between them. The CDR3 sequence: CASSLQGPYTF. The CDR3 nucleotides are TGCGCCAGCAGCTTACAGGGACCCTACACCTTC.

The chain combines TRBV3-1 with TRBJ2-1; D uncertain. Trimming pared 6 bases from V and 6 bases from J, leaving 12 bases between. Germline CDR1 and CDR2: LGHDT and YNNKEL (reference sequence). The CDR3 extends over 13 amino acids. CDR3 in amino acids: CASRKGSRNEQFF. CDR3 in DNA: TGTGCCAGCAGGAAGGGATCGCGCAATGAGCAGTTCTTC.